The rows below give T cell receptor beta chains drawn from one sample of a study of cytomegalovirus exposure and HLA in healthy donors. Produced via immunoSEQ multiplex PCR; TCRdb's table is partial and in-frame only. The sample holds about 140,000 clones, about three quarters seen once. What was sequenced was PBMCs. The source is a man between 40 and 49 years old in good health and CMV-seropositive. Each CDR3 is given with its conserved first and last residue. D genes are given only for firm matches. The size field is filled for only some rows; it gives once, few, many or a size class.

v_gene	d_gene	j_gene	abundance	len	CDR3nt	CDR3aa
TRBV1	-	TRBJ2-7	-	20	TGCACCAGCAGCCCGGGTTCCCATCTGGCAAGCGGGAGAATTGAATACGAGCAGTACTTC	CTSSPGSHLASGRIEYEQYF
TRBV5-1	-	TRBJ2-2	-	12	TGCGCCAGCTCATTCAATGTCGGGGAGCTGTTTTTT	CASSFNVGELFF
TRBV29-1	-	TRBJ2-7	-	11	TGCAGCGTTGGCTACTCCTACGAGCAGTACTTC	CSVGYSYEQYF
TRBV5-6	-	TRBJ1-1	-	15	TGTGCCAGCAGCTCTTACTTAAGCCTGAACACTGAAGCTTTCTTT	CASSSYLSLNTEAFF
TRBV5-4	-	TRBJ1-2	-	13	TGTGCCAGCAGCTTCAGGGGATCCTATGGCTACACCTTC	CASSFRGSYGYTF
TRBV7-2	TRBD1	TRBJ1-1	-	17	TGTGCCAGCAGCCGAGGGACAGGGGTCACCTTGAACACTGAAGCTTTCTTT	CASSRGTGVTLNTEAFF
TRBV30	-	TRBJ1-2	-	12	TGTGCCTGGATGCGGGGTCACTATGGCTACACCTTC	CAWMRGHYGYTF
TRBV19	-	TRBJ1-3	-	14	TGTGCCAGTAATAACAGGTACTCTGGAAACACCATATATTTT	CASNNRYSGNTIYF
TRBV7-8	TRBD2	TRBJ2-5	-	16	TGTGCCAGCAGCTTAAAGCTAGCGGGAGCGGGGGAGACCCAGTACTTC	CASSLKLAGAGETQYF
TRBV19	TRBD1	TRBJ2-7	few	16	TGTGCCAGTAGCAGACACGGGACAGGCCGGTCCTACGAGCAGTACTTC	CASSRHGTGRSYEQYF
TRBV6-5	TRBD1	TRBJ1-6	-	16	TGTGCCAGCAGTTTGGGGGGAGAGAGGGGGCAATTGCCCCTCCACTTT	CASSLGGERGQLPLHF
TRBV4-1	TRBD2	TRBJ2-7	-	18	TGCGCCAGCAGCCAAGCCACCTCCCTAGCGGTAAGCTCCTACGAGCAGTACTTC	CASSQATSLAVSSYEQYF
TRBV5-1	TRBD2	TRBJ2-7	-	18	TGCGCCAGCAGCTTGACTAGCGGGGGGCCGCTTTTGCATATTGAGCAGTACTTC	CASSLTSGGPLLHIEQYF
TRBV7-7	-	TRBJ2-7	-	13	TGTGCTAGCAGCGCCTCCCAGGGCCACGAGCAGTACTTC	CASSASQGHEQYF
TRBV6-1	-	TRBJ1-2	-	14	TGTGCCAGCAGTGCAGGGTCCTCGAGAGATGGCTACACCTTC	CASSAGSSRDGYTF
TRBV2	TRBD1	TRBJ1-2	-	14	TGTGCCAGCAGTAAGGACAGGTCTAACTATGGCTACACCTTC	CASSKDRSNYGYTF
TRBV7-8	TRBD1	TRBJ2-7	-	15	TGTGCCAGCAGCGACGACTCGACAGGGGGCGTTCAGCAGTACTTC	CASSDDSTGGVQQYF
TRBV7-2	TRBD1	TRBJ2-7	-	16	TGTGCCAGCGGCGGACAGGCCCACATCCCCTCCTACGAGCAGTACTTC	CASGGQAHIPSYEQYF
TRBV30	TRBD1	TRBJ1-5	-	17	TGTGCCTGGAGTGTACTCAGGGGGGCCGAGGTCAATCAGCCCCAGCATTTT	CAWSVLRGAEVNQPQHF
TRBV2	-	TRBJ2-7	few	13	TGTGCCAGCACGGGGCAGGGGTTCGACGAGCAGTACTTC	CASTGQGFDEQYF
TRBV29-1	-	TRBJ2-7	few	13	TGCAGCGTTGAAGCCCCCCGGGGCTACGAGCAGTACTTC	CSVEAPRGYEQYF
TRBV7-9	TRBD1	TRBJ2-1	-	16	TGTGCCAGCAGCTCAGGGACAGGACGGGCGTGGAATGAGCAGTTCTTC	CASSSGTGRAWNEQFF
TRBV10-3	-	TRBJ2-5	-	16	TGTGCCATCAGTGAGTCGATCGCAGGGGCTGGGGAGACCCAGTACTTC	CAISESIAGAGETQYF
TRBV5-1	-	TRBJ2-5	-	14	TGCGCCAGCAGCTTGAGCTTGACGAGGGAGACCCAGTACTTC	CASSLSLTRETQYF
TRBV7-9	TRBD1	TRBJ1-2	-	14	TGTGCCAGCAGCATCGGGACAGGGGGTCATGGCTACACCTTC	CASSIGTGGHGYTF
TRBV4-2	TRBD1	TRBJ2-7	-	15	TGTGCCAGCAGCCCTCCGGGACAGGGTGACTACGAGCAGTACTTC	CASSPPGQGDYEQYF
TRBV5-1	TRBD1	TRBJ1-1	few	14	TGCGCCAGCGGACCGACAGGGATGAACACTGAAGCTTTCTTT	CASGPTGMNTEAFF
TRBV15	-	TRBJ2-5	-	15	TGTGCCACCAGCAGAGGCGTAGGCGGCCGGGAGACCCAGTACTTC	CATSRGVGGRETQYF
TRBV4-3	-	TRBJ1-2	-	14	TGCGCCAGCAGCCAAGATCAGGGCGACTATGGCTACACCTTC	CASSQDQGDYGYTF
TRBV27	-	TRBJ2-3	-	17	TGTGCCAGCAGTTTATCGGGTGGCAGGGCCCCCACGGATACGCAGTATTTT	CASSLSGGRAPTDTQYF
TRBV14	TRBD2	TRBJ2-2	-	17	TGTGCCAGCAGCCCCATAACGACCGGGAGGTTAACCGGGGAGCTGTTTTTT	CASSPITTGRLTGELFF
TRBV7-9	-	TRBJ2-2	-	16	TGTGCCAGCAGCTTAGTGGGCCCGGGAGTCACCGGGGAGCTGTTTTTT	CASSLVGPGVTGELFF
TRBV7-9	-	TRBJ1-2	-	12	TGTGCCAGCAGCTTCAGGACTGCTGGCTACACCTTC	CASSFRTAGYTF
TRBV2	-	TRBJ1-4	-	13	TGTGCCAGCAAATCAGGACAGCCCGAAAAACTGTTTTTT	CASKSGQPEKLFF
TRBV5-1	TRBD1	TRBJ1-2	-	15	TGCGCCAGCAGCCCCCCGTCGGACAGGAACTATGGCTACACCTTC	CASSPPSDRNYGYTF
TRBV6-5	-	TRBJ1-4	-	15	TGTGCCAGCAGTTCCCGGACTAAGCGGAGTGAAAAACTGTTTTTT	CASSSRTKRSEKLFF
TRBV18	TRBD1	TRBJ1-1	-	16	TGTGCCAGCTCACCGATTGTGACAGGGATCAACACTGAAGCTTTCTTT	CASSPIVTGINTEAFF
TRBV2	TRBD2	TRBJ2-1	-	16	TGTGCCAGCATTTTTGGGGGGGGTCCGTCGGGGAATGAGCAGTTCTTC	CASIFGGGPSGNEQFF
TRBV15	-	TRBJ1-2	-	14	TGTGCCACCAGCAGAGATAAGGGAGGGTATGGCTACACCTTC	CATSRDKGGYGYTF
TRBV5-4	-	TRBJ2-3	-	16	TGTGCCAGCAGCAAACCCGGGGAGCTGATGGCAGATACGCAGTATTTT	CASSKPGELMADTQYF
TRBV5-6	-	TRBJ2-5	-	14	TGTGCCAGCAGCCTCAATAGACAGTTAGGGACCCAGTACTTC	CASSLNRQLGTQYF
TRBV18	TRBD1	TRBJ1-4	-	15	TGTGCCAGCTCACCACAGACAGGGGTTAATGAAAAACTGTTTTTT	CASSPQTGVNEKLFF
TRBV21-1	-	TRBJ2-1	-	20	TGTGCCAGCAGCTACCCTTACTACGGGGGGGTTTGGTCAAGTTACAATGAGCAGTTCTTC	CASSYPYYGGVWSSYNEQFF
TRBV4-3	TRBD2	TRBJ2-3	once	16	TGCGCCAGCAGCCATGGAGGGTCTAGCGGGGGGGATACGCAGTATTTT	CASSHGGSSGGDTQYF
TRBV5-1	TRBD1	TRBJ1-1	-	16	TGCGCCAGCAGCCCTAGACAGGGGGGTTTGAACACTGAAGCTTTCTTT	CASSPRQGGLNTEAFF
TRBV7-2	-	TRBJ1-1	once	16	TGTGCCAGCAGCTTCGGAAGCGGAGGGGCCGGAGTTGAAGCTTTCTTT	CASSFGSGGAGVEAFF
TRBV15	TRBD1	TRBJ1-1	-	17	TGTGCCACCAGCAGGGGGGGCCAGGGGGCTAGGGGCACTGAAGCTTTCTTT	CATSRGGQGARGTEAFF
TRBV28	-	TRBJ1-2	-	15	TGTGCCAGCAGTTTAGGCCGGCGTGCGGCCTATGGCTACACCTTC	CASSLGRRAAYGYTF
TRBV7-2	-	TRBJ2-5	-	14	TGTGCCAGCAGCCTCGCGGGGGCCGGGGAGACCCAGTACTTC	CASSLAGAGETQYF
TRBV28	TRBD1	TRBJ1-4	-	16	TGTGCCAGCAGTTTTCGACAGGGATGGTATAATGAAAAACTGTTTTTT	CASSFRQGWYNEKLFF
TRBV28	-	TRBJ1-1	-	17	TGTGCCAGCAGTTCCGATCTCAGGGTACCTATGAACACTGAAGCTTTCTTT	CASSSDLRVPMNTEAFF